The source of this T cell receptor beta chain is a study of blood T cell repertoires in COVID-19 (dated by TCRdb to the early 2020s). About the investigation overall: Samples covering the acute and convalescent phases of COVID-19 were provided by collaborators in the United States, Italy and Spain. The material from the prospective study consisted of cDNA or gDNA derived from T cells, B-cell-depleted T cells, or PBMCs. The dataset comprised deeply sampled blood TCRbeta repertoires from subjects exposed to, actively infected with, or recovered from COVID-19. The repertoires were released in a freely available public database meant as a resource for research on the immune response to SARS-CoV-2. The samples were drawn from the first 160 participants of the ongoing ImmuneRACE study and from 950 to 1,500 subjects provided by 6 global collaborators. Nearly every sample came with metadata listing a de-identified subject ID, COVID-19 status, age in years and sex. HLA class I and class II types, where available, came from metadata supplied by the sample provider rather than from assay-based typing.

TCRbeta CDR3 regions were amplified from genomic DNA using the immunoSEQ Assay, a bias-controlled multiplex PCR. On the authors' methods: The number of nucleated cells in each sample was estimated from the amplification of reference gene primers within the assay. Sequence reads were collapsed and filtered to measure the absolute abundance of every unique TCRbeta CDR3 rearrangement. For each sample, productive Simpson clonality was calculated as the square root of Simpson's diversity index over productive rearrangements. As stored in TCRdb, this immuneACCESS dataset retains in-frame rearrangements with V and J assigned. A fraction of the clones does not appear; measured against another copy, unresolved V genes explain less than half of the discrepancy, and the remainder lacks a known reason. V and J calls and clone size are copied from that table; D and trimming were computed from the DNA. The sample table holds roughly 280,000 clones, of which around 87% were seen once. The top ten constitute over 2% of the sample.

This clone came up once. Its recognized antigen is unknown. No base-level quality is on record; no much larger clone is a single base apart. Another Seattle source contributed samples from volunteer blood donors who had recovered from COVID-19. Each collaborating institution followed its own protocols to collect whole blood in K2EDTA tubes. Collaborator samples were shipped for TCRbeta analysis as frozen whole blood, isolated PBMCs, or DNA extracted from either sample type. The paper's findings and limits, for the study overall: The amount of clinical and demographic metadata varied by source and participant and was provided uncurated.

Relative to germline, V is 4 bases shorter and J is 7 bases shorter, with 14 bases between their ends. From the germline V gene, CDR1 is SGHTA and CDR2 is FQGTGA. CDR3 length: 14 amino acids, cysteine to phenylalanine. The DNA shown is the 42-base CDR3, in frame from base 1. The receptor comes from a woman aged 45-65 years who had recovered from COVID-19. The V gene is TRBV7-3 and the J gene is TRBJ2-1; the D region possibly corresponds to TRBD2 (5 bases align). Sequencing used peripheral blood. The DNA reads TGTGCCAGCAGCTCCCTGGGAGTCAGAAATGAGCAGTTCTTC. The resulting protein is CASSSLGVRNEQFF.